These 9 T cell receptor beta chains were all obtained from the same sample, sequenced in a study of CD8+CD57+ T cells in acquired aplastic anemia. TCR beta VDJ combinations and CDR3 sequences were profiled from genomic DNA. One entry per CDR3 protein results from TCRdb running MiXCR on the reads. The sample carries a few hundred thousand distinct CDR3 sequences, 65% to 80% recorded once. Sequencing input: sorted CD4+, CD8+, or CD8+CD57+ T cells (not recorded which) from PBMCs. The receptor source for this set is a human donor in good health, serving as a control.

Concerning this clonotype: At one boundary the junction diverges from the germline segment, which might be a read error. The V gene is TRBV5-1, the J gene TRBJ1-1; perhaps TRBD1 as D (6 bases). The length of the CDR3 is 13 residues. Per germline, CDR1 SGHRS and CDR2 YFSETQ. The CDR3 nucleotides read TGTGCCAGCAGACAGGACTTGAACACTGAAGCTTTCTTT. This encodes CASRQDLNTEAFF.

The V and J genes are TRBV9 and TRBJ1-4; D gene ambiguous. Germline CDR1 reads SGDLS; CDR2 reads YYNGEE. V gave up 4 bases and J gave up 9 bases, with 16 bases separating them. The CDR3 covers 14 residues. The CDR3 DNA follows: TGTGCCAGCAGCAGAGGGCAACAGAAACAAAAACTGTTTTTT. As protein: CASSRGQQKQKLFF.

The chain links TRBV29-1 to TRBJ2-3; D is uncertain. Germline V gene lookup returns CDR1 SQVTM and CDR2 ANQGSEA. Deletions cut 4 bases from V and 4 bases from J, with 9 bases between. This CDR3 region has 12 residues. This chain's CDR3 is CSVVIGSDTQYF. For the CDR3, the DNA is TGCAGCGTTGTGATAGGGTCAGATACGCAGTATTTT.

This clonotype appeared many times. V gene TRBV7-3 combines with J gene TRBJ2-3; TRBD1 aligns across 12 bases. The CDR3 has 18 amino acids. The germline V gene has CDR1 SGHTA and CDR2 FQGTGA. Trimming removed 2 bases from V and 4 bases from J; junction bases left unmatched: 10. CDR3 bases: TGTGCCAGCAGCTTACTCCCGGGACAGGGGGCGCGCCCAGATACGCAGTATTTT. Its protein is CASSLLPGQGARPDTQYF.

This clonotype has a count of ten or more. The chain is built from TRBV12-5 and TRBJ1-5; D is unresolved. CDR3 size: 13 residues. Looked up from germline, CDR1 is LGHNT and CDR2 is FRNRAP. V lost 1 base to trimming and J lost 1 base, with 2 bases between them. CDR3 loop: CASGLESNQPQHF. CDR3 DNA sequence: TGTGCTAGTGGTTTGGAGAGCAATCAGCCCCAGCATTTT.

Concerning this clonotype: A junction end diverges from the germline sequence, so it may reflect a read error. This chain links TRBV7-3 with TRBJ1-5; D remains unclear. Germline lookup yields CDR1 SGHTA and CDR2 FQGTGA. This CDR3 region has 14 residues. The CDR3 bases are TGTGCCAGCTCACCAGCGGAGGGAGATACGCAGTATTTTTTT. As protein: CASSPAEGDTQYFF.

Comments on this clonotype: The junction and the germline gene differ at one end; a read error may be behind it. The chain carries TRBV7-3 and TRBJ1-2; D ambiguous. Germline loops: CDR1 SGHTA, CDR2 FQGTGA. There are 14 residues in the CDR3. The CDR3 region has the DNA TGTGCCAGCAGCCGAATTGCCCCAGATACGCAGTATATCTTC. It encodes CASSRIAPDTQYIF.

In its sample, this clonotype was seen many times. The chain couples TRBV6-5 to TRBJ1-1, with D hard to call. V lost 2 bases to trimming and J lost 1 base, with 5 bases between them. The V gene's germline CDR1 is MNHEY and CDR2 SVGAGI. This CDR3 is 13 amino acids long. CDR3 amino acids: CASSYQGNTEAFF. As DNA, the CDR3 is TGTGCCAGCAGTTACCAAGGGAACACTGAAGCTTTCTTT.

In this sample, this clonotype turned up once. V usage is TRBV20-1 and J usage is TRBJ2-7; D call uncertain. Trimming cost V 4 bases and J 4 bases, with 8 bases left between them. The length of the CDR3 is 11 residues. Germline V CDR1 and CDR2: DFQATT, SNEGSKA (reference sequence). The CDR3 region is CSATPLYEQYF. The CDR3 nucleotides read TGCAGTGCTACCCCTTTGTACGAGCAGTACTTC.